The 7 T cell receptor beta chains given below trace back to one sample, sequenced in a study of T cells in Graves' hyperthyroidism and ophthalmopathy. Amplification of TCR beta CDR3 regions used RNA as the template. First-round RT-PCR of the TCR CDR3 relied on the HTBI primer set. From the multiplex PCR reads, TCRdb called clonotypes with MiXCR, one entry per CDR3 protein. The sample has roughly 250,000 distinct CDR3 sequences; roughly 15% are singletons. The specimen was blood. The receptors derive from a woman in her late teens or twenties with Graves' ophthalmopathy.

About this clonotype itself: One end of the junction is discordant with germline, which a read error may explain. The rearrangement uses TRBV5-1 and TRBJ2-3, with D uncertain. CDR3 length: 14 residues. Germline CDR1 reads SGHRS; CDR2 reads YFSETQ. The CDR3 here is CASSLEPSADAQYF. The CDR3 coding sequence is TGCGCCAGCAGCTTGGAGCCCAGCGCAGATGCGCAGTATTTT.

This clonotype showed up many times. The rearrangement joins TRBV11-2 to TRBJ2-7, with 7 positions matching TRBD1. This CDR3 is 15 amino acids long. Germline CDR1 reads SGHAT; CDR2 reads FQNNGV. The ends lost 3 bases at V and 3 bases at J; junction bases unmatched: 8. CDR3 in amino acids: CASSLGYRGDYEQYF. Here the CDR3 DNA reads TGTGCCAGCAGCTTGGGATACAGGGGAGACTACGAGCAGTACTTC.

There are many counts of this clonotype. The chain uses TRBV7-8 and TRBJ1-1, with no clear D. The germline V and J ends were trimmed by 5 bases and 10 bases, with 17 bases remaining between them. The CDR3 length is 13 residues. Germline CDR1 reads SGHVS; CDR2 reads FQNEAQ. CDR3 coding DNA: TGTGCCAGCAGCCCGAGGGCCTCCTTGGGAGCTTTCTTT. Protein product: CASSPRASLGAFF.

The V gene is TRBV9, the J gene TRBJ2-1; 9 bases map to TRBD2. Germline V gives CDR1 SGDLS, CDR2 YYNGEE. The V segment lost 0 bases and the J segment 5 bases; nucleotides outside the gene matches: 6. The CDR3 length is 16 residues. CDR3 in amino acids: CASSVGGGGADNEQFF. In nucleotides, the CDR3 is TGTGCCAGCAGCGTAGGCGGCGGGGGGGCCGACAATGAGCAGTTCTTC.

This clonotype was seen at least ten times. The chain recombines TRBV7-9 with TRBJ1-1; D is possibly TRBD1 (6 bases). CDR1 and CDR2 from the germline V gene are SEHNR and FQNEAQ (reference sequence). V was clipped by 5 bases and J by 4 bases, with 11 bases between them. The CDR3 has 13 residues. The chain's CDR3 is CASSANRATEAFF. CDR3 bases: TGTGCCAGCAGCGCAAACAGGGCCACTGAAGCTTTCTTT.

This clonotype was observed at least ten times. The chain has TRBV6-1 and TRBJ1-5; D is uncertain. Germline-derived CDR1 and CDR2 are MNHNS and SASEGT. This CDR3 is built from 15 residues. Deletions cut 10 bases from V and 1 base from J, with 17 bases between. The chain's CDR3 is CATREDRSSNQPQHF. CDR3 in DNA: TGTGCCACCCGGGAGGACCGCTCCAGCAATCAGCCCCAGCATTTT.

This clonotype was recorded many times. J is TRBJ2-3 and V is TRBV7-2; TRBD2 aligns across 8 bases. Germline V gives CDR1 SGHTA, CDR2 FQGNSA. This CDR3 has 16 amino acids. Trimming at V came to 6 bases and at J to 0 bases, leaving 8 bases not matched to a gene. The CDR3 sequence: CASSHRGGPSTDTQYF. The CDR3 nucleotides read TGTGCCAGCAGTCACCGCGGGGGGCCTAGCACAGATACGCAGTATTTT.